Below are 25 T cell receptor beta chains sequenced from a single sample in a study of blood T cell repertoires in COVID-19. Profiling relied on immunoSEQ multiplex PCR, and the TCRdb table lists in-frame clones only, not all of them. The sample has hundreds of thousands of clones; more than 70% are singletons. The sequenced sample was PBMCs or T cells enriched from blood (not recorded which). All receptors derive from a man aged 40-55 years in a cohort exposed to, infected with or recovered from COVID-19 (not recorded which).

V gene TRBV5-1 combines with J gene TRBJ1-6, with 9 bases that match TRBD1. This CDR3 spans 17 amino acids. Germline V gene sequence: CDR1 SGHRS, CDR2 YFSETQ. V lost 0 bases and J lost 8; bases outside the gene matches: 9. The CDR3 is CASSLGPGTGLDSPLHF. The DNA for the CDR3 is TGCGCCAGCAGCTTGGGCCCCGGGACAGGGCTGGATTCACCCCTCCACTTT.

V and J are TRBV6-5 and TRBJ2-7; 11 bases fit TRBD2. Germline-derived CDR1 and CDR2 are MNHEY and SVGAGI. The CDR3 loop spans 15 amino acids. Germline trimming cut 5 bases from V and 2 bases from J; bases unmatched to any gene: 5. The CDR3 region is CASSRQTSGAYEQYF. The CDR3 DNA follows: TGTGCCAGCAGTCGGCAGACTAGCGGGGCCTACGAGCAGTACTTC.

This clone was recorded only once. This chain joins TRBV5-1 and TRBJ2-7; TRBD1 is a possible D gene (5 bases). Germline V gene sequence: CDR1 SGHRS, CDR2 YFSETQ. V dropped 0 bases and J dropped 2 bases, with 9 bases sitting between them. The CDR3 runs 14 residues. The CDR3: CASSLGPGTYEQYF. DNA of the CDR3: TGCGCCAGCAGCTTGGGGCCAGGGACCTACGAGCAGTACTTC.

This clone appeared a single time. The chain carries TRBV27 and TRBJ2-7, with TRBD2 identical over 9 bases. V shed 2 bases, J shed 2 bases, and the junction held 4 bases outside the gene matches. The CDR3 is made up of 15 amino acids. Germline V gene data show CDR1 as MNHEY and CDR2 as SMNVEV (reference sequence). The CDR3 sequence is CASSLQAGGPYEQYF. The CDR3 DNA follows: TGTGCCAGCAGTTTACAAGCGGGAGGACCCTACGAGCAGTACTTC.

J is TRBJ2-2 and V is TRBV3-1 (or the pseudogene TRBV3-2); tentative D call: TRBD2 (6 bases). Germline CDR1 reads LGHDT; CDR2 reads YNNKEL (reference sequence). The CDR3 has 15 residues. Trimming shortened V by 2 bases and J by 7 bases, and 14 bases separated the two germline ends. The CDR3 DNA is TGTGCCAGCAGCCAAAGCGGGTGGCGGGTCGGGGAGCTGTTTTTT. Translating gives CASSQSGWRVGELFF.

The CDR3: CASWSRGLQPQHF. The CDR3 nucleotides are TGTGCCAGTTGGTCGAGGGGGCTTCAGCCCCAGCATTTT. The chain joins TRBV19 to TRBJ1-5, with 7 bases lining up with TRBD1. The CDR3 runs 13 residues. Trimming cost V 8 bases and J 6 bases; bases outside gene matches: 7. CDR1 and CDR2 from the germline V gene are LNHDA and SQIVND (reference sequence).

The genes are TRBV9 and TRBJ1-2; 9 bases are shared with TRBD1. CDR3 length: 14 residues. The V gene's germline CDR1 is SGDLS and CDR2 YYNGEE. The V gene end was trimmed by 4 bases and the J gene end by 7 bases; junction bases not matched to a gene: 8. The CDR3 DNA sequence: TGTGCCAGCAGCTCCCGGACAGGGGAGGGTGGCTACACCTTC. Its protein is CASSSRTGEGGYTF.

J is TRBJ1-2 and V is TRBV28, with D perhaps matching TRBD1 (5 bases). CDR1 is MDHEN and CDR2 is SYDVKM in the germline V gene. This CDR3 is 13 amino acids long. V lost 1 base to trimming and J lost 8 bases, with 11 bases between them. This chain's CDR3 is CASSLYPGRGYTF. The CDR3 DNA reads TGTGCCAGCAGTTTATACCCAGGGCGCGGCTACACCTTC.

This sequence joins TRBV19 and TRBJ2-5; TRBD2 aligns across 7 bases. J gave up 5 bases and V 7 bases, and 19 bases lay outside the gene matches. Germline values: CDR1 LNHDA, CDR2 SQIVND (reference sequence). This CDR3 contains 17 residues. The CDR3 bases are TGTGCCAGTACACGAAAGGGGACTACGAGTTTCGGCGAGACCCAGTACTTC. Encoded protein: CASTRKGTTSFGETQYF.

The chain recombines TRBV11-2 with TRBJ1-1; 7 bases map to TRBD1. Germline CDR1 and CDR2: SGHAT and FQNNGV. The trim removed 2 bases at V and 9 bases at J, leaving 6 bases unmatched. CDR3 size: 13 residues. The CDR3 DNA reads TGTGCCAGCAGCTTAAGGGGGCTGGAAAAAGCTTTCTTT. Its translation is CASSLRGLEKAFF.

This clone was recorded only once. The chain carries TRBV24-1 and TRBJ2-1; 9 bases fit TRBD1. Germline V lookup: CDR1 KGHDR, CDR2 SFDVKD. Losses at the gene ends were 4 bases for V and 4 bases for J; bases not matched to a gene: 7. The CDR3 totals 16 residues. The CDR3 DNA reads as TGTGCCACCAGTGAGACAGGGACAGGGAGTTACAATGAGCAGTTCTTC. Translation: CATSETGTGSYNEQFF.

This clone was seen only once. The chain carries TRBV7-8 and TRBJ2-1; the D is unclear. Trimming left V 5 bases short and J 0 bases short, with 11 bases between. Per the germline V gene, CDR1 is SGHVS and CDR2 is FQNEAQ. This CDR3 spans 15 amino acids. CDR3 DNA: TGTGCCAGCAGCCCGGAGATAAGCTCCTACAATGAGCAGTTCTTC. This sequence encodes CASSPEISSYNEQFF.

The chain has TRBV7-2 and TRBJ2-3; 8 nucleotides align to TRBD1. Germline CDR1 reads SGHTA; CDR2 reads FQGNSA. The CDR3 length is 17 residues. Losses at the gene ends were 6 bases for V and 0 bases for J; bases not matched to a gene: 11. CDR3 loop: CASRGFQGALSTDTQYF. The DNA of the CDR3 is TGTGCCAGCAGAGGATTTCAGGGGGCGCTGAGCACAGATACGCAGTATTTT.

This chain uses TRBV9 with TRBJ2-7; a weak D match, TRBD2 (6 bases). V was shortened by 0 bases and J by 8 bases, with 15 bases between the two germline ends. CDR1 and CDR2 from the germline V gene are SGDLS and YYNGEE. This CDR3 spans 14 amino acids. CDR3 in DNA: TGTGCCAGCAGCGTAGACATTAGCGGCATCCAGCAGTACTTC. This translates into CASSVDISGIQQYF.

The rearrangement links TRBV3-1 (or the pseudogene TRBV3-2) to TRBJ2-7; 7 bases map to TRBD2. Germline V gives CDR1 LGHDT, CDR2 YNNKEL (reference sequence). Trimming cost V 1 base and J 1 base; bases outside gene matches: 4. This CDR3 comprises 15 residues. The CDR3 protein is CASSQGGGESYEQYF. CDR3 DNA sequence: TGTGCCAGCAGCCAAGGGGGGGGAGAGTCCTACGAGCAGTACTTC.

This chain joins TRBV27 and TRBJ2-7; 7 nucleotides agree with TRBD1. Per the germline V gene, CDR1 is MNHEY and CDR2 is SMNVEV (reference sequence). The CDR3 totals 16 residues. V lost 6 bases, J lost 1 base, and 12 bases stayed unmatched. CDR3 residues: CASSRDRLSTSYEQYF. CDR3 bases: TGTGCCAGCAGCAGGGACAGATTAAGTACTTCCTACGAGCAGTACTTC.

The chain couples TRBV7-6 to TRBJ1-6; the D is unclear. The germline gives CDR1 SGHVS, CDR2 FNYEAQ. V shed 2 bases and J shed 0 bases, with 14 bases lying between them. The CDR3 has 18 residues. CDR3 region: CASSLLTLTSSYNSPLHF. As DNA, the CDR3 is TGTGCCAGCAGCTTACTCACCCTAACGAGCTCCTATAATTCACCCCTCCACTTT.

The J gene is TRBJ2-1, the V gene TRBV19, with D possibly being TRBD2 (6 bases). Per the germline V gene, CDR1 is LNHDA and CDR2 is SQIVND (reference sequence). V lost 5 bases, J lost 12 bases, and 23 bases lay in between. This CDR3 has 15 residues. CDR3 nucleotide sequence: TGTGCCAGTAGTTCCGGGACTGGGGATCGTTCATGGCAGTTCTTC. It translates to CASSSGTGDRSWQFF.

The CDR3 region has the DNA TGTGCCAGCAGCTTGGTGGACAGGGCGGATTCACCCCTCCACTTT. Translating it yields CASSLVDRADSPLHF. This rearrangement joins TRBV5-4 to TRBJ1-6, with 8 bases that match TRBD1. The germline CDR1 and CDR2 sequences are SGHNT and YYREEE (reference sequence). V gave up 0 bases and J gave up 8 bases; unmatched junction bases: 4. The CDR3 covers 15 residues.

V and J are TRBV5-1 and TRBJ2-3; D perhaps matches TRBD2 (5 bases). The germline V and J ends were trimmed by 3 bases and 3 bases, with 11 bases remaining between them. The CDR3 is 14 amino acids. The germline CDR1 and CDR2 sequences are SGHRS and YFSETQ. The CDR3: CASSWSGSTDTQYF. The DNA of the CDR3 is TGCGCCAGCAGCTGGAGCGGTTCGACAGATACGCAGTATTTT.

The chain recombines TRBV9 with TRBJ2-6; D is uncertain. Germline V gives CDR1 SGDLS, CDR2 YYNGEE. This CDR3 comprises 16 residues. V was trimmed by 3 bases and J by 4 bases, leaving 14 bases between them. The CDR3 region has the DNA TGTGCCAGCAGCGGGTCCCTTCGGGTCGGGGCCAACGTCCTGACTTTC. Translating it yields CASSGSLRVGANVLTF. Full variable domain (missing parts from reference TRBV9 and TRBJ2-6): DSGVTQTPKHLITATGQRVTLRCSPRSGDLSVYWYQQSLDQGLQFLIQYYNGEERAKGNILERFSAQQFPDLHSELNLSSLELGDSALYFCASSGSLRVGANVLTFGAGSRLTVL.

J is TRBJ1-4 and V is TRBV9, with D perhaps matching TRBD1 (6 bases). V was clipped by 2 bases and J by 5 bases, with 16 bases between them. This CDR3 spans 16 amino acids. In germline, CDR1 is SGDLS, CDR2 YYNGEE. The CDR3 DNA sequence: TGTGCCAGCAGCGTTACGACCGGGACAAGGAATGAAAAACTGTTTTTT. This codes for CASSVTTGTRNEKLFF.

The chain employs TRBV6-5 and TRBJ1-1; D is undetermined. The germline CDR1 and CDR2 sequences are MNHEY and SVGAGI. The CDR3 loop spans 14 amino acids. The V end lost 6 bases, the J end lost 4 bases, and 15 bases lay between the germline ends. The CDR3, as DNA: TGTGCCAGCAGCTCGGGATCCTCGCGCACTGAAGCTTTCTTT. As protein: CASSSGSSRTEAFF.

The chain couples TRBV9 to TRBJ2-1; the match to TRBD2 covers 8 bases. There are 17 residues in the CDR3. Germline V gives CDR1 SGDLS, CDR2 YYNGEE. V lost 5 bases to trimming and J lost 0 bases; unmatched junction nucleotides: 10. CDR3 sequence reads: CASRKTASGSSYNEQFF. In DNA form, the CDR3 reads TGTGCCAGCAGGAAAACCGCAAGCGGGAGCTCCTACAATGAGCAGTTCTTC.

The chain joins TRBV2 to TRBJ2-2; TRBD1 aligns across 7 bases. The V gene's germline CDR1 is SNHLY and CDR2 FYNNEI. V trimming: 6 bases; J trimming: 1 base; junction bases outside the gene matches: 2. This CDR3 is 14 amino acids long. CDR3 DNA sequence: TGTGCCAGCAGCCAGGGGGAGAACACCGGGGAGCTGTTTTTT. Encoded protein: CASSQGENTGELFF.